This entry lists 28 T cell receptor beta chains sequenced from one sample in a study of T cell changes during pregnancy in multiple sclerosis. Sequencing used immunoSEQ multiplex PCR; TCRdb keeps in-frame clones, though not all of them. The sample carries 50,000 or so clones, 80% to 95% recorded once. The specimen was CD4+ T cells from peripheral blood mononuclear cells, collected in the third trimester of pregnancy. These receptors all stem from a female donor with multiple sclerosis, enrolled in a pregnancy study.

This chain uses TRBV9 with TRBJ1-1; maybe TRBD1 (5 bases). The germline V gene has CDR1 SGDLS and CDR2 YYNGEE. The CDR3 covers 12 residues. Trimming pared 7 bases from V and 4 bases from J, leaving 11 bases between. The CDR3 DNA sequence: TGTGCCAGCGGAGGGGTTACCACTGAAGCTTTCTTT. Translation: CASGGVTTEAFF.

The chain combines TRBV11-3 with TRBJ2-7, with TRBD1 identical over 9 bases. CDR1 and CDR2 from the germline V gene are SGHNT and YENEEA. The CDR3 is 14 amino acids. V lost 1 base to trimming and J lost 10 bases; unmatched junction nucleotides: 8. CDR3 protein: CASSLGPGQGPQYF. The DNA of the CDR3 is TGTGCCAGCAGCTTAGGACCGGGACAGGGTCCCCAGTACTTC.

This clone was seen just once. The V call is TRBV5-1, the J call TRBJ2-5; 8 bases agree with TRBD2. This CDR3 comprises 14 residues. V lost 4 bases, J lost 5 bases, and 7 bases stayed unmatched. Germline loops: CDR1 SGHRS, CDR2 YFSETQ. This CDR3 reads CASSPTSGVETQYF. In DNA, the CDR3 is TGCGCCAGCAGCCCAACTAGCGGAGTCGAGACCCAGTACTTC.

The V gene is TRBV27, the J gene TRBJ1-1; 12 bases map to TRBD1. The germline gives CDR1 MNHEY, CDR2 SMNVEV (reference sequence). This CDR3 comprises 18 residues. Unmatched junction bases numbered 15, after V lost 5 bases and J lost 5 bases. The CDR3 loop is CASSTARGTGGRRTEAFF. CDR3 in DNA: TGTGCCAGCAGTACGGCTAGGGGGACAGGGGGCCGTCGAACTGAAGCTTTCTTT.

The rearrangement links TRBV6-6 to TRBJ1-1; the D is unclear. V was cut by 6 bases and J by 1 base, with 9 bases left in between. There are 13 residues in the CDR3. Germline V gives CDR1 MNHNY, CDR2 SVGAGI (reference sequence). The CDR3 nucleotides are TGTGCCAGCAGCGATACTACGAACACTGAAGCTTTCTTT. Its translation: CASSDTTNTEAFF.

V is TRBV19 and J is TRBJ1-1; TRBD1 aligns across 10 bases. Per germline, CDR1 LNHDA and CDR2 SQIVND (reference sequence). The CDR3 contains 18 residues. The V and J ends lost 6 bases and 0 bases, in that order; junction bases with no gene match: 13. CDR3 sequence: CASSPGVGTGALNTEAFF. In DNA form, the CDR3 reads TGTGCCAGTAGCCCGGGGGTGGGGACAGGGGCTTTGAACACTGAAGCTTTCTTT.

The chain couples TRBV6-1 to TRBJ2-7; D is possibly TRBD2 (5 bases). Trimming shortened V by 2 bases and J by 1 base, and 18 bases separated the two germline ends. Germline V gives CDR1 MNHNS, CDR2 SASEGT. The length of the CDR3 is 17 residues. This CDR3 reads CASSEIGVLVASYEQYF. Written as DNA, the CDR3 is TGTGCCAGCAGTGAAATCGGAGTACTAGTCGCTTCCTACGAGCAGTACTTC.

The chain has TRBV5-8 and TRBJ2-1; a weak D match, TRBD2 (6 bases). Germline V gene data show CDR1 as SGHTS and CDR2 as YDEGEE. V dropped 4 bases and J dropped 8 bases, with 19 bases sitting between them. The CDR3 extends over 15 amino acids. As DNA, the CDR3 is TGTGCCAGCAGCCCCGGGACTCACGCCTTTGATGAGCAGTTCTTC. Translation: CASSPGTHAFDEQFF.

The chain couples TRBV5-1 to TRBJ2-7; a weak D match, TRBD2 (7 bases). The CDR3 is made up of 13 amino acids. The V end lost 3 bases, the J end lost 7 bases, and 14 bases lay between the germline ends. In germline, CDR1 is SGHRS, CDR2 YFSETQ. DNA for the CDR3: TGCGCCAGCAGCTCCCGGGGAGGGGGGGAGCAGTACTTC. Amino acid sequence: CASSSRGGGEQYF.

The chain carries TRBV5-6 and TRBJ1-1; D might be TRBD1 (6 bases). Per the germline V gene, CDR1 is SGHDT and CDR2 is YYEEEE. There are 15 residues in the CDR3. The germline V and J ends were trimmed by 2 bases and 1 base, with 12 bases remaining between them. The chain's CDR3 is CASSFRGIGNTEAFF. CDR3 in DNA: TGTGCCAGCAGCTTCAGGGGAATTGGGAACACTGAAGCTTTCTTT.

This clone turned up a few times. CDR3 sequence: CASSPGQDQPQHF. The DNA for the CDR3 is TGTGCCAGCTCGCCTGGACAGGACCAGCCCCAGCATTTT. The chain recombines TRBV18 with TRBJ1-5; 7 bases are shared with TRBD1. With 6 bases clipped from V and 7 bases from J, the junction kept 6 bases outside the gene matches. CDR1 is KGHSH, CDR2 LQKENI, per germline. This CDR3 contains 13 residues.

The chain employs TRBV6-6 and TRBJ1-3; tentative D call: TRBD1 (5 bases). The ends were cut back, 1 base at V and 2 bases at J, with 9 bases in the middle. The CDR3 runs to 15 residues. Per the germline V gene, CDR1 is MNHNY and CDR2 is SVGAGI (reference sequence). DNA of the CDR3: TGTGCCAGCAGTTACTTCCGGGGGACTGGAAACACCATATATTTT. This translates into CASSYFRGTGNTIYF.

This clone was seen only once. This chain joins TRBV27 and TRBJ1-6; D may be TRBD1 (6 bases). Germline CDR1 is MNHEY and CDR2 is SMNVEV (reference sequence). Trimming removed 5 bases at V and 7 bases at J, with 15 bases between. CDR3 length: 15 residues. The CDR3 sequence is CASSLGRGRNSPLHF. CDR3 nucleotide sequence: TGTGCCAGCAGTCTCGGCAGGGGAAGGAATTCACCCCTCCACTTT.

The chain has TRBV7-2 and TRBJ1-2, with TRBD1 as a possible D gene (5 bases). Germline lookup yields CDR1 SGHTA and CDR2 FQGNSA. The CDR3 contains 15 residues. V was shortened by 1 base and J by 2 bases, with 11 bases between the two germline ends. CDR3 DNA: TGTGCCAGCAGCTTAGGCTCAGGGTCGAACTATGGCTACACCTTC. This sequence encodes CASSLGSGSNYGYTF.

This chain joins TRBV27 and TRBJ2-3, with 9 bases lining up with TRBD2. Germline-derived CDR1 and CDR2 are MNHEY and SMNVEV (reference sequence). V shed 5 bases and J 2 bases; nucleotides not matched to a gene: 14. This CDR3 spans 18 amino acids. The CDR3: CASSPHSGTSGFTDTQYF. The CDR3 DNA sequence: TGTGCCAGCAGTCCACACTCTGGAACTAGCGGGTTCACAGATACGCAGTATTTT.

The chain joins TRBV19 to TRBJ2-2; 7 nucleotides agree with TRBD1. V dropped 6 bases and J dropped 1; count of bases not matched to a gene: 8. The CDR3 is made up of 16 amino acids. In germline, CDR1 is LNHDA, CDR2 SQIVND (reference sequence). As DNA, the CDR3 is TGTGCCAGTAGCCCGTATGGGACAGTGAACACCGGGGAGCTGTTTTTT. Translated, it gives CASSPYGTVNTGELFF.

The table lists this clone with a count of one. The CDR3 here is CASSLDRVGYEQYF. The CDR3 region has the DNA TGCGCCAGCAGCTTGGACAGGGTCGGCTACGAGCAGTACTTC. The V call is TRBV5-1, the J call TRBJ2-7, with D possibly TRBD1 on 6 matching bases. Germline CDR1 SGHRS, CDR2 YFSETQ. V was cut by 0 bases and J by 3 bases, with 10 bases left in between. The CDR3 runs 14 residues.

The CDR3 DNA reads as TGCGCCAGCAGCTTGGCGGTAGTAGGGCAGGGGGTAGCTTTCTTT. It codes for CASSLAVVGQGVAFF. The J gene is TRBJ1-1, the V gene TRBV5-1; TRBD1 matches at 7 bases. CDR3 length equals 15 residues. In germline, CDR1 is SGHRS, CDR2 YFSETQ. V gave up 0 bases and J gave up 10 bases; unmatched junction bases: 12.

The rearrangement links TRBV7-2 to TRBJ2-5; 8 nucleotides line up with TRBD1. With V trimmed by 3 bases and J by 7 bases, 16 bases remained unmatched. Germline-derived CDR1 and CDR2 are SGHTA and FQGNSA. The CDR3 loop spans 17 amino acids. The CDR3 DNA reads as TGTGCCAGCAGCTTTGGACAGGGAGACGGGAAGAGAGGGACCCAGTACTTC. Its translation is CASSFGQGDGKRGTQYF.

The chain carries TRBV5-1 and TRBJ2-7; D gene unclear. Germline V gives CDR1 SGHRS, CDR2 YFSETQ. V shed 0 bases and J shed 4 bases, with 8 bases lying between them. This CDR3 comprises 13 residues. DNA for the CDR3: TGCGCCAGCAGCTTGGATTTGTCGTACGAGCAGTACTTC. As protein: CASSLDLSYEQYF.

The chain is built from TRBV13 and TRBJ2-5; 8 nucleotides agree with TRBD2. The DNA matches TRBJ2-7 better at its end, which makes the J call doubtful. There are 12 residues in the CDR3. In germline, CDR1 is PRHDT, CDR2 FYEKMQ (reference sequence). CDR3 DNA sequence: TGTGCCAGCAGCTCACTAGCGGCCGAGCAGTACTTC. Translating gives CASSSLAAEQYF.

This clone has only one observation. The genes are TRBV7-2 and TRBJ2-2; TRBD1 might be the D (6 bases). CDR1 and CDR2 (germline): SGHTA, FQGNSA. Trimming removed 4 bases at V and 6 bases at J, with 12 bases between. The length of the CDR3 is 14 residues. The chain's CDR3 is CASSSTGIPGELFF. The DNA for the CDR3 is TGTGCCAGCAGCTCCACAGGGATTCCCGGGGAGCTGTTTTTT.

The chain couples TRBV5-4 to TRBJ1-1; D is unresolved. CDR1 and CDR2 from the germline V gene are SGHNT and YYREEE (reference sequence). This CDR3 spans 15 amino acids. Trimming took 4 bases from V and 2 from J, leaving 15 bases between them. The CDR3 spells CASSSGRGLNTEAFF. CDR3 bases: TGTGCCAGCAGCAGTGGTCGAGGCCTAAACACTGAAGCTTTCTTT.

The chain is built from TRBV19 and TRBJ2-5, with a weak D call TRBD1 (5 bases). The CDR3 is made up of 13 amino acids. Germline assignment: CDR1 LNHDA and CDR2 SQIVND (reference sequence). Deletions cut 6 bases from V and 5 bases from J, with 13 bases between. CDR3 DNA: TGTGCCAGTAGCCTGACCAGGGTGGAGACCCAGTACTTC. It yields the protein CASSLTRVETQYF.

V gene TRBV18 combines with J gene TRBJ2-6, with TRBD2 matching over 7 bases. This CDR3 contains 16 residues. V shed 2 bases and J 2 bases; nucleotides not matched to a gene: 3. Germline V CDR1 and CDR2: KGHSH, LQKENI. This chain's CDR3 is CASSPSGGTGANVLTF. DNA of the CDR3: TGTGCCAGCTCACCATCGGGGGGTACTGGGGCCAACGTCCTGACTTTC.

The J gene is TRBJ1-5, the V gene TRBV2; D possibly corresponds to TRBD1 (6 bases). V was clipped by 8 bases and J by 6 bases, with 20 bases between them. CDR3 length equals 15 residues. In germline, CDR1 is SNHLY, CDR2 FYNNEI. The chain's CDR3 is CASREGVGAGQPQHF. The DNA for the CDR3 is TGTGCCAGCCGGGAGGGGGTCGGGGCGGGTCAGCCCCAGCATTTT.

The gene calls are TRBV4-2 and TRBJ1-1; D is perhaps TRBD1 (5 bases). Germline V gene sequence: CDR1 LGHNA, CDR2 YNFKEQ. V shed 2 bases and J shed 4 bases, with 17 bases lying between them. CDR3 length: 16 amino acids. In nucleotides, the CDR3 is TGTGCCAGCAGCCAACCAGAAGGGTACAGGAGCACTGAAGCTTTCTTT. Its protein product is CASSQPEGYRSTEAFF.

This CDR3 is CASSTYAAANTEAFF. For the CDR3, the DNA is TGTGCCAGTAGTACCTACGCGGCAGCGAACACTGAAGCTTTCTTT. This sequence joins TRBV19 and TRBJ1-1; D is undetermined. CDR1 and CDR2 (germline): LNHDA, SQIVND (reference sequence). V lost 4 bases, J lost 1 base, and 13 bases lay in between. The CDR3 runs to 15 residues.